The source of this T cell receptor (beta chain) is a study of neoadjuvant anti-PD-1 for oral cavity cancer. Study context: Patients mostly received three to four biweekly nivolumab doses at 3 mg/kg before surgery. Non-progressing patients received a fourth nivolumab dose near day 43, then surgery on days 50-56. Study observations and caveats: Greater tumor shrinkage accompanied bigger post-treatment sizes of preexisting clones.

A single count supports this clone. Its cognate antigen is unknown. TCRdb's table, derived via immunoSEQ multiplex PCR, lists solely in-frame clones and lacks some. The sample consists of over 9,500 clones, more than 55% of them appearing once. These newly diagnosed stage II-IVA oral cavity squamous cell carcinoma patients had no prior systemic or radiation treatment. Germline V gives CDR1 SGHTA, CDR2 FQGTGA. Germline trimming cut 5 bases from V and 7 bases from J; bases unmatched to any gene: 3. CDR3 length: 14 amino acids. Sequencing was performed on tumor tissue, taken before nivolumab (anti-PD-1) treatment. The source of this sequence is a person aged 35-79 years with oral cavity squamous cell carcinoma. The rearrangement joins TRBV7-3 to TRBJ2-1, with 12 bases matching TRBD2. The CDR3 region is CASSRLAGVNEQFF. Here the CDR3 DNA reads TGTGCCAGCAGCCGACTAGCGGGAGTTAATGAGCAGTTCTTC.